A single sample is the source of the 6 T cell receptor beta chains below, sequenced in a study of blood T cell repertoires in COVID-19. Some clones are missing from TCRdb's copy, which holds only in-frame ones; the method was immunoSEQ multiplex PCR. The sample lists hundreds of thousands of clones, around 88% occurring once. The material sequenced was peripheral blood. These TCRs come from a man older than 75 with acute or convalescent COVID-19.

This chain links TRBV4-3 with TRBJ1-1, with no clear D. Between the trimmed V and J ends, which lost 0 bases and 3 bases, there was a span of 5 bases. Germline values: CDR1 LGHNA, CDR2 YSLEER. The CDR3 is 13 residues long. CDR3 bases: TGCGCCAGCAGCCAAGAGTTAGACACTGAAGCTTTCTTT. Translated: CASSQELDTEAFF.

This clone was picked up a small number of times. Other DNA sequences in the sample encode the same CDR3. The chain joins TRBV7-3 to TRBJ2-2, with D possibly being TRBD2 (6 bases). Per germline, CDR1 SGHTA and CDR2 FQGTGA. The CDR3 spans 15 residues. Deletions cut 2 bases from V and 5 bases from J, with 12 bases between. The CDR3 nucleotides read TGTGCCAGCAGCTTAGGCGGGGCGGGGACCGGGGAGCTGTTTTTT. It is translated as CASSLGGAGTGELFF.

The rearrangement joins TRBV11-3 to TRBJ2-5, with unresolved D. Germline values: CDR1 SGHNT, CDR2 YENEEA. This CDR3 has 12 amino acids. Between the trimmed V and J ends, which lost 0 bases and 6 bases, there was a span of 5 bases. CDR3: CASSLDKKTQYF. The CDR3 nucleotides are TGTGCCAGCAGCTTAGATAAAAAGACCCAGTACTTC.

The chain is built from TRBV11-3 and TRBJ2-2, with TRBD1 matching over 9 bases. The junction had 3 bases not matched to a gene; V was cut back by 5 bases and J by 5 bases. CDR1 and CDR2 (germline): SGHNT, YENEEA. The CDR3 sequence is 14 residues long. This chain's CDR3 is CASSPGTGTGELFF. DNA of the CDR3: TGTGCCAGCAGCCCCGGGACAGGGACCGGGGAGCTGTTTTTT.

DNA of the CDR3: TGCGCCAGCAGCCAAGGGGTAGCGGGGAGGTTAGTGACAGATACGCAGTATTTT. It codes for CASSQGVAGRLVTDTQYF. This chain joins TRBV4-3 and TRBJ2-3, with 8 positions matching TRBD2. Germline-derived CDR1 and CDR2 are LGHNA and YSLEER. V lost 1 base, J lost 3 bases, and 12 bases stayed unmatched. This CDR3 spans 18 amino acids.

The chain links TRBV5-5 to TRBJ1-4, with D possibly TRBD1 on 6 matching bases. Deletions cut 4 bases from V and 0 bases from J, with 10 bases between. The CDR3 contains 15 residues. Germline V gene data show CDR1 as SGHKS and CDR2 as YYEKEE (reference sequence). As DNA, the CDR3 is TGTGCCAGCAGCAGGAGGACAGCAACTAATGAAAAACTGTTTTTT. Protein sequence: CASSRRTATNEKLFF.